This T cell receptor (beta chain) was obtained from a study of post-analysis software for immune sequencing data. At the level of the study: Some patients lacked subtype; others had relapsing-remitting, secondary progressive or progressive-relapsing disease.

Concerning this clonotype: Its target is not known.

Unique molecular identifiers featured in each of the TCR beta cDNA libraries. Roughly 500,000 cDNA molecules were obtained per 1 to 10 million input T cells. One entry per CDR3 protein, called by TCRdb with MiXCR from the PCR reads. The sample lists roughly 800,000 distinct CDR3 sequences; 53% were seen once. Study-wide points: Normalized Chao1 diversity was significantly reduced in patients versus controls. Samples made in the same batch grouped tightly together by F measure. Controls showed lower frequencies than patients for roughly five TRBV segments, and TRBV5-6, TRBV5-1 and TRBV20-1 were among these.

The germline V and J ends were trimmed by 6 bases and 8 bases, with 17 bases remaining between them. This CDR3 is built from 15 residues. Germline V gene sequence: CDR1 MGHDK, CDR2 SYGVNS. The chain couples TRBV25-1 to TRBJ1-6, with D maybe TRBD1 (6 bases). The receptor's source is a girl aged 5 to 17 with multiple sclerosis. The material sequenced was blood. CDR3 DNA sequence: TGTGCCAGCAGGCAGACCGGGACAACTTATTCACCCCTCCACTTT. It is translated as CASRQTGTTYSPLHF.